This TCR beta chain is drawn from a study of blood T cell repertoires in COVID-19. Study as a whole: The samples span acute and convalescent COVID-19 from the United States, Italy and Spain. T cells, B-cell-depleted T cells, or PBMCs provided the cDNA or gDNA that served as material.

Libraries were prepared by immunoSEQ multiplex PCR; TCRdb keeps only in-frame clonotypes and omits some of them. The repertoire holds roughly 260,000 clones, 70% to 90% seen once, with under 2.5% in the top ten. V shed 3 bases, J shed 3 bases, and the junction held 8 bases outside the gene matches. Germline CDR1 MNHNS, CDR2 SASEGT. CDR3 length: 16 amino acids. The source of this sequence is a woman in her forties or fifties with acute or convalescent COVID-19. The chain employs TRBV6-1 and TRBJ2-1; TRBD2 matches 7 bases. Sequencing used peripheral blood. CDR3 amino acids: CASSDFAGEHYNEQFF. The CDR3 nucleotides are TGTGCCAGCAGTGATTTTGCGGGAGAGCACTACAATGAGCAGTTCTTC.